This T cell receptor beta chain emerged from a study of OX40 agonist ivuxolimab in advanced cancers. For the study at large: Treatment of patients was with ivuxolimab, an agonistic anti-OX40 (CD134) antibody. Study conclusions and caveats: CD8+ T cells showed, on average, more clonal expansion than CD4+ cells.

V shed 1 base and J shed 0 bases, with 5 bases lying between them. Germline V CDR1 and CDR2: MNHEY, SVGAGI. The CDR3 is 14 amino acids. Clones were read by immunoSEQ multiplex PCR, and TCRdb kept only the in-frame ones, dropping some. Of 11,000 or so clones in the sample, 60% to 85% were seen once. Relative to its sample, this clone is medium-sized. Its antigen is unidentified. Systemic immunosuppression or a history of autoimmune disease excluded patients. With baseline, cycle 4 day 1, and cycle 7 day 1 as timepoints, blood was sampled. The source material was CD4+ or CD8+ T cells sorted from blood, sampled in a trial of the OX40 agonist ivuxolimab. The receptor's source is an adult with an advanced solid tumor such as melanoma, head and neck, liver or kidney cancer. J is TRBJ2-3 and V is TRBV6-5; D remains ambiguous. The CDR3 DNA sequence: TGTGCCAGCAGTTACTATGGGAGCACAGATACGCAGTATTTT. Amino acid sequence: CASSYYGSTDTQYF.